Each of the 25 T cell receptor beta chains below was sequenced from the same sample in a study of identifying expanded T cells in peripheral blood. Only in-frame clones appear in the TCRdb table, and some are missing; sequencing was by immunoSEQ multiplex PCR. Among around 50,000 clones, roughly nine tenths were seen once, and the ten largest hold 3.6%. Sequencing input: blood. The receptors here all came from a person aged 18-70 years in good health.

V and J are TRBV25-1 and TRBJ2-5, with D possibly matching TRBD1 (5 bases). Trimming shortened V by 2 bases and J by 5 bases, and 12 bases separated the two germline ends. Germline values: CDR1 MGHDK, CDR2 SYGVNS. CDR3 length: 14 residues. CDR3 nucleotides: TGTGCCAGCAGTGAAGAAGGGGTGCGCGAGACCCAGTACTTC. This encodes CASSEEGVRETQYF.

This chain uses TRBV6-1 with TRBJ1-6, with 8 nucleotides matching TRBD1. The germline V gene has CDR1 MNHNS and CDR2 SASEGT. CDR3 length: 16 residues. V was pared by 2 bases and J by 5 bases, with 5 bases of the junction left unmatched. CDR3 nucleotides: TGTGCCAGCAGTGAATCGCTGGACAGGGATAATTCACCCCTCCACTTT. It translates to CASSESLDRDNSPLHF.

The chain employs TRBV27 and TRBJ2-5, with TRBD2 matching 10 bases. The CDR3 has 15 residues. Germline loops: CDR1 MNHEY, CDR2 SMNVEV (reference sequence). V lost 5 bases and J lost 4; bases outside the gene matches: 7. The CDR3 region is CASSVSGGAVETQYF. The CDR3 nucleotides read TGTGCCAGCAGTGTAAGCGGGGGGGCGGTAGAGACCCAGTACTTC.

This clone was picked up one time. The rearrangement uses TRBV28 and TRBJ2-5; D is unresolved. The CDR3 runs to 14 residues. Trimming cost V 3 bases and J 2 bases, with 10 bases left between them. Germline values: CDR1 MDHEN, CDR2 SYDVKM. The CDR3 loop is CASSLHGAQETQYF. The CDR3 nucleotides are TGTGCCAGCAGTTTGCACGGCGCTCAAGAGACCCAGTACTTC.

The chain employs TRBV9 and TRBJ1-1; D ambiguous. V dropped 1 base and J dropped 0 bases, with 10 bases sitting between them. CDR3 size: 15 residues. Germline lookup yields CDR1 SGDLS and CDR2 YYNGEE. The chain's CDR3 is CASSVSGGLNTEAFF. For the CDR3, the DNA is TGTGCCAGCAGCGTATCCGGCGGCCTGAACACTGAAGCTTTCTTT.

The chain couples TRBV19 to TRBJ1-2; D is unclear. The CDR3 loop spans 12 amino acids. Germline assignment: CDR1 LNHDA and CDR2 SQIVND (reference sequence). Trimming took off 9 bases at V and 1 base at J, with 9 bases between the two ends. CDR3 coding DNA: TGTGCCAGCCTGGGTAGTAACTATGGCTACACCTTC. Protein: CASLGSNYGYTF.

The V call is TRBV4-2, the J call TRBJ1-3, with TRBD1 matching 9 bases. This CDR3 has 15 residues. V was pared by 4 bases and J by 4 bases, with 5 bases of the junction left unmatched. Germline CDR1 reads LGHNA; CDR2 reads YNFKEQ. CDR3 protein: CASSRGTGNGNTIYF. In DNA, the CDR3 is TGTGCCAGCAGCCGAGGGACAGGGAACGGAAACACCATATATTTT.

The rearrangement joins TRBV2 to TRBJ2-7; D uncertain. The CDR3 is 14 amino acids. V was clipped by 8 bases and J by 2 bases, with 16 bases between them. In germline, CDR1 is SNHLY, CDR2 FYNNEI. The CDR3: CASGAPDATYEQYF. The CDR3 nucleotides read TGTGCCAGCGGCGCGCCCGACGCCACCTACGAGCAGTACTTC.

The J gene is TRBJ2-7, the V gene TRBV21-1; the table's D call of TRBD1 was not tested on the DNA. TRBV21-1 is a documented pseudogene. This CDR3 is 12 amino acids long. The CDR3 DNA follows: TGTGCCAGCAGCAAAAATCTCCAGGAGCAGTACTTC. It specifies CASSKNLQEQYF.

The chain uses TRBV11-2 and TRBJ1-5; D gene uncertain. Germline CDR1 reads SGHAT; CDR2 reads FQNNGV. V gave up 4 bases and J gave up 3 bases, with 7 bases separating them. This CDR3 is built from 13 residues. CDR3 sequence: CASSSGPNQPQHF. The CDR3 DNA reads TGTGCCAGCAGCTCAGGCCCCAATCAGCCCCAGCATTTT.

The rearrangement joins TRBV30 to TRBJ2-5; 13 bases are shared with TRBD2. The CDR3 covers 14 residues. Germline V gene sequence: CDR1 GTSNPN, CDR2 SVGIG (reference sequence). J was trimmed by 5 bases and V by 3 bases; bases with no gene match: 3. CDR3 sequence (DNA): TGTGCCTGGAGACTAGCGGGGGGGCGCGAGACCCAGTACTTC. Translated, it gives CAWRLAGGRETQYF.

The V and J genes are TRBV23-1 and TRBJ2-1, with a weak D call TRBD1 (8 bases). TRBV23-1 is an open reading frame whose function is uncertain. This CDR3 has 14 amino acids. V lost 6 bases and J lost 6, with 15 bases in between. CDR3 residues: CASSHRGGGNEQFF. CDR3 nucleotide sequence: TGCGCCAGCAGCCACAGGGGGGGAGGCAATGAGCAGTTCTTC.

The chain recombines TRBV11-2 with TRBJ2-2; tentatively, D is TRBD1 or TRBD2 (5 bases each). Germline values: CDR1 SGHAT, CDR2 FQNNGV. The CDR3 has 13 amino acids. V shed 2 bases and J shed 8 bases, with 9 bases lying between them. CDR3 protein: CASSLFGAGELFF. The CDR3 bases are TGTGCCAGCAGCTTATTCGGGGCGGGGGAGCTGTTTTTT.

The chain uses TRBV12-5 and TRBJ2-1; D possibly corresponds to TRBD2 (5 bases). The ends were cut back, 0 bases at V and 9 bases at J, with 24 bases in the middle. The CDR3 runs 18 residues. The germline V gene has CDR1 LGHNT and CDR2 FRNRAP. The CDR3 coding sequence is TGTGCTAGTGGTTTGGTACGGGATGGCGGAACCTTTTTTGGTGAGCAGTTCTTC. It translates to CASGLVRDGGTFFGEQFF.

Note on this clone: The junction differs from germline at one of its ends, possibly a read error. CDR3 nucleotide sequence: TGTGCCAGCCGCTTTACGATGAGCTCCTACAATGAGCAGTTCTTC. Translation: CASRFTMSSYNEQFF. The rearrangement uses TRBV7-9 and TRBJ2-1; D remains ambiguous. Germline CDR1 reads SEHNR; CDR2 reads FQNEAQ (reference sequence). The CDR3 consists of 15 residues.

The J gene is TRBJ2-6, the V gene TRBV11-3; D might be TRBD1 (5 bases). This CDR3 has 15 amino acids. Trimming pared 5 bases from V and 2 bases from J, leaving 10 bases between. The germline V gene has CDR1 SGHNT and CDR2 YENEEA. CDR3 coding DNA: TGTGCCAGCAGCCCAGGGTTCGCTGGGGCCAACGTCCTGACTTTC. Translating gives CASSPGFAGANVLTF.

This clone was observed once. This chain joins TRBV6-6 and TRBJ1-4; D ambiguous. Germline-derived CDR1 and CDR2 are MNHNY and SVGAGI (reference sequence). This CDR3 is built from 12 residues. Trimming left V 2 bases short and J 11 bases short, with 9 bases between. CDR3 nucleotides: TGTGCCAGCAGTTACGTTAGGGAGAAACTGTTTTTT. It codes for CASSYVREKLFF.

This chain joins TRBV6-5 and TRBJ2-1, with 8 positions matching TRBD1. Germline trimming cut 5 bases from V and 14 bases from J; bases unmatched to any gene: 5. The germline V gene has CDR1 MNHEY and CDR2 SVGAGI. The CDR3 runs 11 residues. In DNA, the CDR3 is TGTGCCAGCAGTAGACAGGGGATGGAGTTCTTC. This gives the protein CASSRQGMEFF.

The chain combines TRBV27 with TRBJ1-6; D gene ambiguous. In germline, CDR1 is MNHEY, CDR2 SMNVEV (reference sequence). CDR3 length: 14 amino acids. V was cut by 3 bases and J by 9 bases, with 12 bases left in between. CDR3 bases: TGTGCCAGCAGTTTCTGGAGATTAGGTTCACCCCTCCACTTT. Amino acids: CASSFWRLGSPLHF.

The chain links TRBV27 to TRBJ2-2; 11 nucleotides match TRBD2. Germline assignment: CDR1 MNHEY and CDR2 SMNVEV (reference sequence). The CDR3 runs 16 residues. The trim removed 3 bases at V and 2 bases at J, leaving 2 bases unmatched. CDR3: CASSLGLAVNTGELFF. In DNA, the CDR3 is TGTGCCAGCAGTTTGGGACTAGCGGTAAACACCGGGGAGCTGTTTTTT.

This chain connects TRBV18 to TRBJ2-3; tentatively, D is TRBD2 (5 bases). This CDR3 is 13 amino acids long. Trimming cost V 4 bases and J 2 bases, with 7 bases left between them. In germline, CDR1 is KGHSH, CDR2 LQKENI. The CDR3 DNA sequence: TGTGCCAGCTCACGAGGACTCACAGATACGCAGTATTTT. This translates into CASSRGLTDTQYF.

The V call is TRBV9, the J call TRBJ1-4; D is perhaps TRBD1 (6 bases). CDR1 and CDR2 from the germline V gene are SGDLS and YYNGEE. V lost 4 bases and J lost 7, with 17 bases in between. The CDR3 runs to 15 residues. The CDR3 region has the DNA TGTGCCAGCAGCCCTAGGGGGGAGGACGGTGAAAAACTGTTTTTT. Its translation is CASSPRGEDGEKLFF.

V is TRBV5-1 and J is TRBJ2-7, with D possibly TRBD2 on 5 matching bases. The CDR3 contains 11 residues. V was pared by 4 bases and J by 11 bases, with 13 bases between. Germline CDR1 and CDR2: SGHRS and YFSETQ. The CDR3 sequence is CASSDRGSEYF. The DNA for the CDR3 is TGCGCCAGCAGCGACCGGGGTTCGGAGTACTTC.

This clone was seen just once. V usage is TRBV4-1 and J usage is TRBJ2-5; no clear D. The CDR3 covers 13 residues. Looked up from germline, CDR1 is MGHRA and CDR2 is YSYEKL. V gave up 5 bases and J gave up 2 bases, with 9 bases separating them. The chain's CDR3 is CASSVDIQETQYF. The CDR3 region has the DNA TGCGCCAGCAGCGTTGACATACAAGAGACCCAGTACTTC.

The J gene is TRBJ2-7, the V gene TRBV18, with 7 positions matching TRBD1. In germline, CDR1 is KGHSH, CDR2 LQKENI. This CDR3 comprises 18 residues. The ends lost 3 bases at V and 7 bases at J; junction bases unmatched: 21. The CDR3, as DNA: TGTGCCAGCTCACCCACTAGGACAGGTCGAGGTACGACATGGGAGCAGTACTTC. Translated: CASSPTRTGRGTTWEQYF.